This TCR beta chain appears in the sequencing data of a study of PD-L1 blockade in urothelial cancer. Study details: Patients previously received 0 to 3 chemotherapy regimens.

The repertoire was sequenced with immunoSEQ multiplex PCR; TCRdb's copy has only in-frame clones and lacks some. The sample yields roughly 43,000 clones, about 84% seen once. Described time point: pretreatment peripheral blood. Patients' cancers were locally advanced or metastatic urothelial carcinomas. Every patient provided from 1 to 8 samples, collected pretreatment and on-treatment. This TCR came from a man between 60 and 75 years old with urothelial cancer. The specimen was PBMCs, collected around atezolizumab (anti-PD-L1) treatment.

The CDR3 is CASSPGVGALSGANVLTF. CDR3 in DNA: TGCGCCAGCAGCCCCGGCGTTGGAGCCCTCTCTGGGGCCAACGTCCTGACTTTC. The rearrangement links TRBV5-1 to TRBJ2-6, with D unclear. Trimming removed 4 bases at V and 0 bases at J, with 17 bases between. The CDR3 loop spans 18 amino acids. CDR1 and CDR2 from the germline V gene are SGHRS and YFSETQ.